This T cell receptor beta chain came from a study of T cell responses to AZD1222 COVID-19 vaccine. Regarding the study as a whole: Possibly, clonal diversity was underestimated; donors were largely white British and included more females. Nearly half of spike-specific TCRs reportedly target variant regions that are unmutated in the B.1.351 and B.1.1.7 variants. Vaccination with two AZD1222 doses was followed by a rise in Spike-specific TCR breadth and depth.

Method: immunoSEQ multiplex PCR; TCRdb's copy keeps in-frame clones and lacks some. This table has some 150,000 clones, approximately 91% appearing once. In the case of this clone: Its specificity is unknown.

The V gene's germline CDR1 is SGHRS and CDR2 YFSETQ. Deletions cut 0 bases from V and 7 bases from J, with 17 bases between. This CDR3 spans 15 amino acids. The sequence came from an adult who had recovered from COVID-19. The V and J genes are TRBV5-1 and TRBJ2-7, with a weak D call TRBD1 (6 bases). Sequenced material: peripheral blood, taken after recovery from COVID-19. The CDR3 region has the DNA TGCGCCAGCAGCTTGGAAGGGGGTTTCTTAGAGGAGCAGTACTTC. This encodes CASSLEGGFLEEQYF.